Listed here are 8 T cell receptor beta chains from one sample, sequenced in a study of shared clonotypes between healthy human individuals. The protocol was immunoSEQ multiplex PCR, while the TCRdb copy is restricted to in-frame clones and leaves out a portion. The repertoire has approximately 2.4 million clones, around 95% of them found once; the top ten carry more than 0.1%. The sequenced material came from naive CD4+ T cells sorted from blood. The subset is: CD45RA+ positively selected. The source of these receptors is a man in his late teens or twenties in good health.

The chain combines TRBV6-5 with TRBJ2-7, with D maybe TRBD2 (6 bases). The V gene lost 2 bases and the J gene lost 2 bases, with 10 bases spanning the gap. The CDR3 runs 14 residues. CDR1 is MNHEY, CDR2 SVGAGI, per germline. CDR3 bases: TGTGCCAGCAGTTACGAGGGAGGAGCCTACGAGCAGTACTTC. It translates to CASSYEGGAYEQYF.

The gene calls are TRBV30 and TRBJ1-1, with 10 bases aligning to TRBD1. Germline assignment: CDR1 GTSNPN and CDR2 SVGIG (reference sequence). V lost 3 bases, J lost 2 bases, and 12 bases stayed unmatched. The CDR3 runs 17 residues. CDR3 protein: CAWSRGQGPPFNTEAFF. The CDR3 DNA follows: TGTGCCTGGAGCAGGGGACAGGGGCCGCCCTTTAACACTGAAGCTTTCTTT.

Notes on this clone: At one boundary the junction diverges from the germline segment, which might be a read error. The chain couples TRBV4-1 to TRBJ1-1; D call uncertain. From germline, CDR1 is MGHRA and CDR2 YSYEKL. This CDR3 comprises 16 residues. CDR3 in amino acids: CASSQAKGMKNPEAFF. CDR3 sequence (DNA): TGCGCCAGCAGCCAAGCGAAAGGGATGAAGAACCCTGAAGCTTTCTTT.

The rearrangement joins TRBV10-3 to TRBJ2-3; 7 nucleotides agree with TRBD1. The CDR3 is 14 amino acids. Germline CDR1 and CDR2: ENHRY and SYGVKD. The trim removed 6 bases at V and 4 bases at J, leaving 7 bases unmatched. The CDR3 is CAISAGGKADTQYF. CDR3 nucleotide sequence: TGTGCCATCAGCGCAGGGGGTAAAGCAGATACGCAGTATTTT.

Turning to this clone: Other DNA sequences from this sample encode an identical CDR3 as well. The chain uses TRBV10-3 and TRBJ1-1; 9 nucleotides line up with TRBD1. The CDR3 has 14 residues. Per germline, CDR1 ENHRY and CDR2 SYGVKD. V shed 2 bases, J shed 3 bases, and the junction held 1 base outside the gene matches. In DNA form, the CDR3 reads TGTGCCATCAGTGAGAGGGACAGGGACACTGAAGCTTTCTTT. It is translated as CAISERDRDTEAFF.

This clone showed up just a few times. Different DNA sequences within this sample yield the same CDR3. The CDR3 sequence: CASSSGLAGYNEQFF. For the CDR3, the DNA is TGCGCCAGCAGCTCGGGACTAGCGGGCTACAATGAGCAGTTCTTC. The chain uses TRBV5-1 and TRBJ2-1; 12 bases align to TRBD2. CDR3 length: 15 residues. Germline-derived CDR1 and CDR2 are SGHRS and YFSETQ. V dropped 3 bases and J dropped 3; count of bases not matched to a gene: 1.

The chain employs TRBV27 and TRBJ2-1, with TRBD2 as a possible D gene (6 bases). The germline V and J ends were trimmed by 3 bases and 4 bases, with 13 bases remaining between them. Germline lookup yields CDR1 MNHEY and CDR2 SMNVEV (reference sequence). CDR3 size: 15 residues. The CDR3 coding sequence is TGTGCCAGCAGTTTTAGGGACTCCCCTTACAATGAGCAGTTCTTC. Its protein is CASSFRDSPYNEQFF.

V and J are TRBV5-1 and TRBJ1-2, with D possibly TRBD1 on 5 matching bases. Germline CDR1 SGHRS, CDR2 YFSETQ. Trimming stripped 0 bases from V and 1 base from J, with 10 bases between. This CDR3 is built from 15 residues. The chain's CDR3 is CASSLGQPINYGYTF. The DNA of the CDR3 is TGCGCCAGCAGCTTGGGACAGCCCATTAACTATGGCTACACCTTC.